Below, 25 T cell receptor beta chains from the same sample are listed, as sequenced in a study of yellow fever vaccine responses in identical twins. TCRdb reanalysed the RT-PCR reads using MiXCR and keeps one entry per CDR3 protein. The sample shows fewer than 3,500 distinct CDR3 sequences, around 90% of them seen only once. The starting material was T cells from blood (PBMCs), unsorted or a sorted subset (not recorded which), obtained before or after yellow fever vaccination (not recorded which). These receptors all come from a woman aged 18-29 years who received the yellow fever vaccine.

This clonotype was detected only a few times. CDR3 protein: CASSEKSAGNTIYF. As DNA, the CDR3 is TGTGCCAGCAGTGAAAAGTCAGCTGGAAACACCATATATTTT. The chain uses TRBV2 and TRBJ1-3; D not certain. The CDR3 is 14 amino acids. V dropped 2 bases and J dropped 2 bases, with 7 bases sitting between them. Germline V lookup: CDR1 SNHLY, CDR2 FYNNEI.

The chain combines TRBV6-1 with TRBJ2-7; D is undetermined. Germline V gives CDR1 MNHNS, CDR2 SASEGT. This CDR3 spans 13 amino acids. V was cut by 6 bases and J by 2 bases, with 11 bases left in between. The CDR3 region has the DNA TGTGCCAGCAGCCCACCCGGAACCTACGAGCAGTACTTC. It is translated as CASSPPGTYEQYF.

This chain uses TRBV11-2 with TRBJ2-2; a weak D match, TRBD2 (5 bases). The CDR3 has 17 amino acids. Trimming stripped 3 bases from V and 4 bases from J, with 18 bases between. Germline assignment: CDR1 SGHAT and CDR2 FQNNGV. The CDR3, as DNA: TGTGCCAGCAGCTTGGTACTGGTAGGAGGAGGCACCGGGGAGCTGTTTTTT. This translates into CASSLVLVGGGTGELFF.

The chain joins TRBV11-1 to TRBJ1-5; D ambiguous. Between the trimmed V and J ends, which lost 2 bases and 5 bases, there was a span of 4 bases. Germline V CDR1 and CDR2: SGHAT, FQDESV (reference sequence). This CDR3 comprises 12 residues. CDR3 in DNA: TGTGCCAGCAGCTTAAGGGATCAGCCCCAGCATTTT. This gives the protein CASSLRDQPQHF.

CDR3 region: CASSGGGSGTGELFF. CDR3 bases: TGTGCCAGCAGCGGAGGGGGCTCGGGGACCGGGGAGCTGTTTTTT. The rearrangement joins TRBV7-3 to TRBJ2-2; perhaps TRBD1 as D (7 bases). CDR1 SGHTA and CDR2 FQGTGA come from the germline V gene. V dropped 5 bases and J dropped 5 bases, with 15 bases sitting between them. The CDR3 consists of 15 residues.

The CDR3 DNA reads as TGTGCCAGCAGCAACGACAGGGGACTCTACAATGAGCAGTTCTTC. Protein product: CASSNDRGLYNEQFF. V gene TRBV5-5 combines with J gene TRBJ2-1; the match to TRBD1 covers 8 bases. This CDR3 is 15 amino acids long. V shed 4 bases, J shed 3 bases, and the junction held 6 bases outside the gene matches. The germline CDR1 and CDR2 sequences are SGHKS and YYEKEE (reference sequence).

In the case of this clonotype: One junction end does not reproduce the germline sequence, and a read error may be involved. This sequence joins TRBV23-1 and TRBJ2-7, with D unresolved. TRBV23-1 is an open reading frame whose function is uncertain. The CDR3 extends over 11 amino acids. The CDR3 is CASSLPGSPPF. The CDR3 DNA reads as TGCGCCAGCAGTCTACCGGGCTCACCCCCCTTC.

V usage is TRBV29-1 and J usage is TRBJ2-4; D remains ambiguous. The CDR3 runs to 15 residues. V lost 7 bases, J lost 0 bases, and 16 bases lay in between. Per germline, CDR1 SQVTM and CDR2 ANQGSEA. CDR3 region: CSALTDPVAKNIQYF. The CDR3 region has the DNA TGCAGCGCACTAACTGATCCCGTAGCCAAAAACATTCAGTACTTC.

The chain uses TRBV7-9 and TRBJ2-7, with D maybe TRBD1 (5 bases). This CDR3 spans 13 amino acids. Trimming removed 2 bases at V and 1 base at J, with 6 bases between. Germline values: CDR1 SEHNR, CDR2 FQNEAQ (reference sequence). CDR3 protein: CASSLPGSYEQYF. The DNA of the CDR3 is TGTGCCAGCAGCTTACCAGGGTCCTACGAGCAGTACTTC.

The V call is TRBV11-3, the J call TRBJ2-7; 11 bases are a match to TRBD1. V was clipped by 3 bases and J by 7 bases; unmatched bases: 8. Germline loops: CDR1 SGHNT, CDR2 YENEEA. There are 15 residues in the CDR3. Written as DNA, the CDR3 is TGTGCCAGCAGCTTTTCCGGGACAGGGGGTGAAGAGCAGTACTTC. This gives the protein CASSFSGTGGEEQYF.

This clonotype was seen just once. The rearrangement links TRBV23-1 to TRBJ2-5; 7 bases match TRBD2. TRBV23-1 is classed as an ORF, of uncertain function. Trimming cost V 9 bases and J 2 bases; bases outside gene matches: 12. The CDR3 runs 15 residues. Here the CDR3 DNA reads TGCGCCAGTAGCGGGCGAGGGTTTAATCAAGAGACCCAGTACTTC. Its translation: CASSGRGFNQETQYF.

The CDR3 is CSVDNDRVREAFF. The CDR3 DNA follows: TGCAGCGTTGATAATGACAGGGTGAGGGAAGCTTTCTTT. The J gene is TRBJ1-1, the V gene TRBV29-1, with 7 bases that match TRBD1. Germline V gives CDR1 SQVTM, CDR2 ANQGSEA. This CDR3 is built from 13 residues. J was trimmed by 8 bases and V by 3 bases; bases with no gene match: 9.

The CDR3 region is CSARALPARLGAFF. CDR3 DNA sequence: TGCAGTGCTAGAGCTCTACCGGCAAGGCTTGGAGCTTTCTTT. This rearrangement joins TRBV20-1 to TRBJ1-1, with D unclear. Trimming took off 1 base at V and 10 bases at J, with 19 bases between the two ends. The V gene's germline CDR1 is DFQATT and CDR2 SNEGSKA (reference sequence). This CDR3 region has 14 residues.

This chain uses TRBV11-1 with TRBJ2-7; D ambiguous. Trimming cost V 1 base and J 3 bases, with 4 bases left between them. The CDR3 totals 12 residues. Germline V gene lookup returns CDR1 SGHAT and CDR2 FQDESV (reference sequence). In DNA, the CDR3 is TGTGCCAGCAGCTTAGGGTTCTACGAGCAGTACTTC. Translation: CASSLGFYEQYF.

The V and J genes are TRBV4-2 and TRBJ2-7, with TRBD1 matching over 8 bases. Germline CDR1 and CDR2: LGHNA and YNFKEQ. The CDR3 is 15 residues long. Losses at the gene ends were 4 bases for V and 4 bases for J; bases not matched to a gene: 9. The DNA of the CDR3 is TGTGCCAGCAGCCGAAGACAGGGGAACGGGTACGAGCAGTACTTC. Translating it yields CASSRRQGNGYEQYF.

The rearrangement links TRBV20-1 to TRBJ2-7; perhaps TRBD2 as D (6 bases). With 6 bases removed from V and 6 bases from J, the gap between germline ends came to 12 bases. The CDR3 consists of 11 residues. CDR1 is DFQATT and CDR2 is SNEGSKA in the germline V gene (reference sequence). The CDR3 DNA follows: TGCAGTGCCGCGATCGGGGGCGAGCAGTACTTC. It translates to CSAAIGGEQYF.

The chain uses TRBV3-1 and TRBJ2-7; D is uncertain. Trimming cost V 5 bases and J 0 bases, with 8 bases left between them. The CDR3 extends over 13 amino acids. Germline V gene data show CDR1 as LGHDT and CDR2 as YNNKEL (reference sequence). CDR3 sequence reads: CASSSHNSYEQYF. The CDR3 DNA reads as TGTGCCAGCAGCTCCCACAACTCCTACGAGCAGTACTTC.

The chain uses TRBV20-1 and TRBJ1-4; D is ambiguous. This CDR3 is built from 12 residues. In germline, CDR1 is DFQATT, CDR2 SNEGSKA (reference sequence). V shed 3 bases and J shed 8 bases, with 10 bases lying between them. The CDR3 region is CSARTQEEKLFF. The CDR3 region has the DNA TGCAGTGCTAGGACTCAAGAGGAAAAACTGTTTTTT.

The rearrangement uses TRBV18 and TRBJ2-4; D gene ambiguous. Germline V CDR1 and CDR2: KGHSH, LQKENI. V was clipped by 1 base and J by 0 bases, with 13 bases between them. The CDR3 extends over 17 amino acids. CDR3 sequence reads: CASSPLQNTLAKNIQYF. The CDR3 region has the DNA TGTGCCAGCTCACCACTACAAAACACACTAGCCAAAAACATTCAGTACTTC.

J is TRBJ2-1 and V is TRBV11-3, with TRBD2 matching over 10 bases. Germline trimming cut 5 bases from V and 3 bases from J; bases unmatched to any gene: 7. From germline, CDR1 is SGHNT and CDR2 YENEEA. This CDR3 is 16 amino acids long. The CDR3 DNA follows: TGTGCCAGCAGCGCCAGAGGGACTAGCGACTACAATGAGCAGTTCTTC. This codes for CASSARGTSDYNEQFF.

The V call is TRBV18, the J call TRBJ1-5, with D hard to call. The ends were cut back, 4 bases at V and 6 bases at J, with 10 bases in the middle. This CDR3 is built from 13 residues. In germline, CDR1 is KGHSH, CDR2 LQKENI. The CDR3 is CASSQSLRQPQHF. In DNA form, the CDR3 reads TGTGCCAGCTCACAAAGTCTTCGTCAGCCCCAGCATTTT. The whole variable domain, filled in from reference TRBV18 and TRBJ1-5, reads NAGVMQNPRHLVRRRGQEARLRCSPMKGHSHVYWYRQLPEEGLKFMVYLQKENIIDESGMPKERFSAEFPKEGPSILRIQQVVRGDSAAYFCASSQSLRQPQHFGDGTRLSIL.

The CDR3 nucleotides read TGTGCCAGCAATTCGATGGGGGAGCAGTACTTC. It specifies CASNSMGEQYF. The V gene is TRBV13, the J gene TRBJ2-7, with D uncertain. V was cut by 7 bases and J by 7 bases, with 11 bases left in between. Germline V gene sequence: CDR1 PRHDT, CDR2 FYEKMQ (reference sequence). The length of the CDR3 is 11 residues.

The genes are TRBV18 and TRBJ2-1; maybe TRBD2 (6 bases). V shed 6 bases and J shed 8 bases, with 14 bases lying between them. Germline CDR1 KGHSH, CDR2 LQKENI. CDR3 length: 13 amino acids. For the CDR3, the DNA is TGTGCCAGCTCGATGACGGAGCGGGATGAGCAGTTCTTC. It specifies CASSMTERDEQFF.

CDR3 nucleotides: TGTGCCAGCAGTCGGGACAGGGCATACGACGAGCAGTACTTC. Translating it yields CASSRDRAYDEQYF. This chain joins TRBV12-3 or TRBV12-4 and TRBJ2-7; TRBD1 matches 9 bases. The CDR3 loop spans 14 amino acids. Trimming cost V 5 bases and J 5 bases; bases outside gene matches: 7.

This clonotype has just one count. The gene calls are TRBV15 and TRBJ2-7; 7 bases match TRBD2. Germline CDR1 and CDR2: LNHNV and YYDKDF (reference sequence). The CDR3 runs 14 residues. V lost 3 bases to trimming and J lost 8 bases; unmatched junction nucleotides: 10. The CDR3 loop is CATSSPSSGRKQYF. The CDR3 DNA follows: TGTGCCACCAGCAGCCCGTCTAGCGGCAGGAAGCAGTACTTC.